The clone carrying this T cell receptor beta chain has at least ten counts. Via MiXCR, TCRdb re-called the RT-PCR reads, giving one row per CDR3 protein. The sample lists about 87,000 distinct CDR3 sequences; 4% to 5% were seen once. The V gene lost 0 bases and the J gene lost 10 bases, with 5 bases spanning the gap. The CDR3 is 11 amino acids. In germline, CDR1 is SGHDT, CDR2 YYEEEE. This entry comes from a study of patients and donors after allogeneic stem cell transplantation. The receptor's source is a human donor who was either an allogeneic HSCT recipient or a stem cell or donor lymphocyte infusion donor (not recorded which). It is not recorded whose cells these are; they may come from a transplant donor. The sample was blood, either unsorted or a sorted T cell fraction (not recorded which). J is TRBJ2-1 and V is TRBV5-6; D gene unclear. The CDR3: CASSLDWEQFF. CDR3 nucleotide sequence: TGTGCCAGCAGCTTGGATTGGGAGCAGTTCTTC.